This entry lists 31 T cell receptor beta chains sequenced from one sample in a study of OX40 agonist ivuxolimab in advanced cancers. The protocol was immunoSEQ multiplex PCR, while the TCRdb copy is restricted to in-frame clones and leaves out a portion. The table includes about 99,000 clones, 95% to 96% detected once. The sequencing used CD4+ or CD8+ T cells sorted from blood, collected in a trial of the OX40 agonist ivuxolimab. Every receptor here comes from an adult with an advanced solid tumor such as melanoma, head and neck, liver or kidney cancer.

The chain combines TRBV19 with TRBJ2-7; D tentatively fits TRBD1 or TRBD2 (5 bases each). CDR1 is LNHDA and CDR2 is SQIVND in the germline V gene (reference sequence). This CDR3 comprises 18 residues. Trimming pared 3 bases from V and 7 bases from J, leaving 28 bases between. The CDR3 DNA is TGTGCCAGTAGTATGAAGTTGTGGGTCAGGGACCTTAAGGGTGAGCAGTACTTC. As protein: CASSMKLWVRDLKGEQYF.

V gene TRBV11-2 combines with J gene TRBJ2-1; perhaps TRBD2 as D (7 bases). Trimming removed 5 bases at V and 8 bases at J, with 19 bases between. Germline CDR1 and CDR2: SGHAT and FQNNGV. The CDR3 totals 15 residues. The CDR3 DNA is TGTGCCAGCAGCCCTCGTCGGGGGGCTGGGGATGAGCAGTTCTTC. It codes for CASSPRRGAGDEQFF.

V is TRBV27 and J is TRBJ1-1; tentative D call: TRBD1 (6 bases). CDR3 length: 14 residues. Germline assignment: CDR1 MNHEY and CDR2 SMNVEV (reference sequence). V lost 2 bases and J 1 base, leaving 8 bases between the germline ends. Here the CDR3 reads CASSLIGGNTEAFF. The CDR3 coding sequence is TGTGCCAGCAGTTTAATAGGGGGGAACACTGAAGCTTTCTTT.

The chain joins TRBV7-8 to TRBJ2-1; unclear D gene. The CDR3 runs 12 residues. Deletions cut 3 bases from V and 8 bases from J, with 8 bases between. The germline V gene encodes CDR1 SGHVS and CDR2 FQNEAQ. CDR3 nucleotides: TGTGCCAGCAGCTTGAGTGAGGATGAGCAGTTCTTC. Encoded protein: CASSLSEDEQFF.

CDR3 sequence (DNA): TGTGCCAGCAGCTTAACCCCAGCGGCCCAATCCTACAATGAGCAGTTCTTC. Its protein product is CASSLTPAAQSYNEQFF. The chain is built from TRBV7-3 and TRBJ2-1; a weak D match, TRBD2 (5 bases). Germline CDR1 SGHTA, CDR2 FQGTGA. The CDR3 is made up of 17 amino acids. Deletions cut 0 bases from V and 1 base from J, with 13 bases between.

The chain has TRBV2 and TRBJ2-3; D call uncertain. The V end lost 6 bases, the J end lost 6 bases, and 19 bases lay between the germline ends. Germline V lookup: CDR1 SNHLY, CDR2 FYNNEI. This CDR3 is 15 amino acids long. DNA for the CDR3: TGTGCCAGCAGCTCGGACGGTGGGTTGGGGGATACGCAGTATTTT. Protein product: CASSSDGGLGDTQYF.

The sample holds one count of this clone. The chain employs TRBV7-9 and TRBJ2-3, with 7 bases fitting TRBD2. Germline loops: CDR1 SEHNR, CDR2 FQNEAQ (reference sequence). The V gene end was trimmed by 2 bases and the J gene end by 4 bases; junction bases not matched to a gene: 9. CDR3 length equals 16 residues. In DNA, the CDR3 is TGTGCCAGCAGCTTATTGGGGGAGGGAAGCGCAGATACGCAGTATTTT. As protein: CASSLLGEGSADTQYF.

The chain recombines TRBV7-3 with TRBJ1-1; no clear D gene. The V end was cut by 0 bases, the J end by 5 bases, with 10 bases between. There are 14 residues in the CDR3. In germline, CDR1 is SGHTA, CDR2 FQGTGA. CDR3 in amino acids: CASSLTGKETEAFF. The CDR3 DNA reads TGTGCCAGCAGCTTAACAGGGAAGGAGACTGAAGCTTTCTTT.

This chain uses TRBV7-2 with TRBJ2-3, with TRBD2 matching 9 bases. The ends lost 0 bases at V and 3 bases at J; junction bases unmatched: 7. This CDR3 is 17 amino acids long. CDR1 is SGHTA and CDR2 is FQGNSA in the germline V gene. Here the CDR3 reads CASSLALSGGITDTQYF. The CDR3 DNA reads TGTGCCAGCAGCTTAGCCCTGAGCGGGGGGATTACAGATACGCAGTATTTT. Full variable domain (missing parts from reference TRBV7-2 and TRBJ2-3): GAGVSQSPSNKVTEKGKDVELRCDPISGHTALYWYRQSLGQGLEFLIYFQGNSAPDKSGLPSDRFSAERTGGSVSTLTIQRTQQEDSAVYLCASSLALSGGITDTQYFGPGTRLTVL.

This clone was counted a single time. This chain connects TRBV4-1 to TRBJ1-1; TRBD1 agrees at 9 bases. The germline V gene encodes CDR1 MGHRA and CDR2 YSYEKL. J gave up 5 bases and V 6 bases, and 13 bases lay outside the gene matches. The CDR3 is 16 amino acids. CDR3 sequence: CASRPSDRGYGTEAFF. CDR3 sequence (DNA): TGCGCCAGCAGGCCGAGTGACAGGGGGTATGGTACTGAAGCTTTCTTT.

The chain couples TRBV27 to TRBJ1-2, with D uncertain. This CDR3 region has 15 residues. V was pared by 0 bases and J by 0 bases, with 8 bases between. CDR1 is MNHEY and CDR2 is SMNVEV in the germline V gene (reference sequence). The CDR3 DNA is TGTGCCAGCAGTTTATCGGGTAGCTCTAACTATGGCTACACCTTC. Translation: CASSLSGSSNYGYTF.

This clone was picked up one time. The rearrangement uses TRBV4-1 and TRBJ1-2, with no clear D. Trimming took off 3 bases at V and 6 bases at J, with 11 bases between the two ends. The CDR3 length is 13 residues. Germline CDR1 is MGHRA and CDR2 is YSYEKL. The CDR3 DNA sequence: TGCGCCAGCAGCCACCTCCGCGGGGATGGCTACACCTTC. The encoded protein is CASSHLRGDGYTF.

Written as DNA, the CDR3 is TGTGCCAGCAGCTTAGCGCTCGAGTTCAATGAGCAGTTCTTC. Residues: CASSLALEFNEQFF. The chain couples TRBV11-1 to TRBJ2-1; D gene uncertain. V was trimmed by 0 bases and J by 6 bases, leaving 9 bases between them. Germline V gene lookup returns CDR1 SGHAT and CDR2 FQDESV (reference sequence). The CDR3 extends over 14 amino acids.

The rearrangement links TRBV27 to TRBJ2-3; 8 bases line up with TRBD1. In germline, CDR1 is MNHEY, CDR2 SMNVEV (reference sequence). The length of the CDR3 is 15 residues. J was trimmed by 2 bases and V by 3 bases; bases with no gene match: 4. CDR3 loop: CASSFGTGPTDTQYF. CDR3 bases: TGTGCCAGCAGTTTCGGGACAGGACCCACAGATACGCAGTATTTT.

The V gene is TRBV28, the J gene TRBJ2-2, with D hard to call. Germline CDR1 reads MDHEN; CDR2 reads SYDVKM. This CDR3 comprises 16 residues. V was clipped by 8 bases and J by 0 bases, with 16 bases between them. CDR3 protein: CASENPLPPNTGELFF. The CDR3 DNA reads TGTGCCAGCGAAAACCCACTCCCCCCGAACACCGGGGAGCTGTTTTTT. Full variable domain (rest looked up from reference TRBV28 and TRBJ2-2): DVKVTQSSRYLVKRTGEKVFLECVQDMDHENMFWYRQDPGLGLRLIYFSYDVKMKEKGDIPEGYSVSREKKERFSLILESASTNQTSMYLCASENPLPPNTGELFFGEGSRLTVL.

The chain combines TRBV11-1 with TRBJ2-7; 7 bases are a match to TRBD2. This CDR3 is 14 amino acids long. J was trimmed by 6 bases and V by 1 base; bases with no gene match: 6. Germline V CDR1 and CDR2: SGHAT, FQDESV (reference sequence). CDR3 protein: CASSLGGGGLEQYF. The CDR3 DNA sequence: TGTGCCAGCAGCTTAGGGGGCGGGGGACTCGAGCAGTACTTC.

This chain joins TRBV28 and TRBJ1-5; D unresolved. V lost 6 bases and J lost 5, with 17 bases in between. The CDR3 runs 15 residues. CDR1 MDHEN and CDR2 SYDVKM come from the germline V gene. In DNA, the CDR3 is TGTGCCAGCAGCCTTCCGGACGGGGAGGATCAGCCCCAGCATTTT. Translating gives CASSLPDGEDQPQHF.

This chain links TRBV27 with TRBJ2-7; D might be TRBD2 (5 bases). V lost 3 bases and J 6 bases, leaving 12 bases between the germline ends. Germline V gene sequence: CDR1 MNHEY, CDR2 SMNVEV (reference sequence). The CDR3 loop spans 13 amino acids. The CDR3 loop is CASSFGGLGEQYF. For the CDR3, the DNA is TGTGCCAGCAGTTTTGGAGGCTTGGGCGAGCAGTACTTC.

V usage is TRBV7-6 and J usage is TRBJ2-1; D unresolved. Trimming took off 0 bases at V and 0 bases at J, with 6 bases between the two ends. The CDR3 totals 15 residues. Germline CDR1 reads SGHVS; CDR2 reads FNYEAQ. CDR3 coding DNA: TGTGCCAGCAGCTTAGCGACTTTCTCCTACAATGAGCAGTTCTTC. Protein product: CASSLATFSYNEQFF.

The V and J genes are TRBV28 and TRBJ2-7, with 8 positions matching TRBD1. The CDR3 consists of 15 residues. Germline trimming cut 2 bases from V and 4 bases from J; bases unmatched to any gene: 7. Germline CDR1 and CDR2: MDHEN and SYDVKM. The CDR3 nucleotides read TGTGCCAGCAGTTTAACAGACAGGGGCTTATACGAGCAGTACTTC. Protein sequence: CASSLTDRGLYEQYF.

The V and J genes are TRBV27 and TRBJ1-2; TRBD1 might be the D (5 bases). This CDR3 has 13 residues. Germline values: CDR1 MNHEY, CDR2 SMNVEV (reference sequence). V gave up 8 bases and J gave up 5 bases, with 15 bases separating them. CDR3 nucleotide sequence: TGTGCCAGCGACCCACGACAGAAGTATGGCTACACCTTC. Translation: CASDPRQKYGYTF.

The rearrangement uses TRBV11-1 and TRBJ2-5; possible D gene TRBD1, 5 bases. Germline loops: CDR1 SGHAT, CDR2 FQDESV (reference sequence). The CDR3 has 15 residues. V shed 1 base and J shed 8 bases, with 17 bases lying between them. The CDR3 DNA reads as TGTGCCAGCAGCTTAGGAGGCCGGAGTCAGGGAACCCAGTACTTC. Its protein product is CASSLGGRSQGTQYF.

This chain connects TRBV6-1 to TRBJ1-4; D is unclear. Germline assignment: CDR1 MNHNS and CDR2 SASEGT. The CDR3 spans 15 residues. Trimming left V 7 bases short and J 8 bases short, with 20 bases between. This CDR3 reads CASKPSPSPGEKLFF. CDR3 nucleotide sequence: TGTGCCAGCAAACCCAGCCCCTCCCCGGGAGAAAAACTGTTTTTT.

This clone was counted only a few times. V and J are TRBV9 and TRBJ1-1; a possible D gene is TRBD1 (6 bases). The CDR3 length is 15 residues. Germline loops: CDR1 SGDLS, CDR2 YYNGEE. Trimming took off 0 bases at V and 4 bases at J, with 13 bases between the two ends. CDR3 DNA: TGTGCCAGCAGCGTAGATTCGGGGGCGGCCACTGAAGCTTTCTTT. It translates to CASSVDSGAATEAFF.

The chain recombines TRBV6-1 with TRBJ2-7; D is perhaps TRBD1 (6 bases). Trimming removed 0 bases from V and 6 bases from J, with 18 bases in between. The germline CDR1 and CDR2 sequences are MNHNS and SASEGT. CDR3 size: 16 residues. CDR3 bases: TGTGCCAGCAGTGAAGCGCTTGGTGGCAGGGGCCGCGAGCAGTACTTC. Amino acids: CASSEALGGRGREQYF.

The CDR3 spells CASTTGDRGRSGNTIYF. The CDR3 nucleotides are TGTGCCAGTACCACCGGGGACCGCGGACGTAGTGGAAACACCATATATTTT. V gene TRBV19 combines with J gene TRBJ1-3; tentative D call: TRBD1 (5 bases). CDR3 length equals 17 residues. Germline CDR1 LNHDA, CDR2 SQIVND (reference sequence). Trimming cost V 7 bases and J 3 bases, with 22 bases left between them.

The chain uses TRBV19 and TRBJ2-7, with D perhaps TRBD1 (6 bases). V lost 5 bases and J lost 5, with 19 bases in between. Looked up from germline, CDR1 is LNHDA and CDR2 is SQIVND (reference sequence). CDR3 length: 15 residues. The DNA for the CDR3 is TGTGCCAGTAGTGCTTCGACAGGCGGTCCCCACGAGCAGTACTTC. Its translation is CASSASTGGPHEQYF.

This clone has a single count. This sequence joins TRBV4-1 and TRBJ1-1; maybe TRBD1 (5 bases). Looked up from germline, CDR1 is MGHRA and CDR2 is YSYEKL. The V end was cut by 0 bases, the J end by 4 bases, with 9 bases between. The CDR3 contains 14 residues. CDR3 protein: CASSQDGGGTEAFF. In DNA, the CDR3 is TGCGCCAGCAGCCAAGACGGGGGAGGCACTGAAGCTTTCTTT.

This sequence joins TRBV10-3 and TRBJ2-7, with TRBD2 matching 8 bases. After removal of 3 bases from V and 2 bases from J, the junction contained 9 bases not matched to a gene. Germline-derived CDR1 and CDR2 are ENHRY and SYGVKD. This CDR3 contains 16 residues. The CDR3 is CAISDGRASGAYEQYF. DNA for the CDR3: TGTGCCATCAGTGACGGGAGGGCCTCGGGAGCCTACGAGCAGTACTTC.

The CDR3 is CASSISIGGGTEAFF. The CDR3 region has the DNA TGTGCCAGTAGTATTTCGATAGGTGGGGGAACTGAAGCTTTCTTT. The chain joins TRBV19 to TRBJ1-1; D might be TRBD1 (5 bases). The V end lost 3 bases, the J end lost 5 bases, and 16 bases lay between the germline ends. There are 15 residues in the CDR3. The germline gives CDR1 LNHDA, CDR2 SQIVND (reference sequence).

As DNA, the CDR3 is TGTGCCAGCGGTGGAACCGGGGAGCTGTTTTTT. It is translated as CASGGTGELFF. The chain recombines TRBV9 with TRBJ2-2; D is uncertain. From germline, CDR1 is SGDLS and CDR2 YYNGEE. The CDR3 sequence is 11 residues long. Deletions cut 7 bases from V and 5 bases from J, with 6 bases between.